This TCR beta chain was observed in a study of shared clonotypes between healthy human individuals. Study observations and caveats: With few donors, the genetic and exposure-history diversity represented was limited.

For this clone: Its specificity is not known.

Selected positively for CCR7 and CD45RO-negative, naive CD8 cells excluded terminally differentiated effector memory CD45RA+ cells. Measured with immunoSEQ multiplex PCR; TCRdb has only the in-frame clones, and not every one. The table has around 2,000,000 clones, about 93% seen once; the top ten hold roughly 1.7%. Sequencing was done on a sample of naive CD8+ T cells from PBMCs. The clonotype originates from a man younger than 30 in good health. Some clones in this sample may be carry-over from other donors' samples.

The CDR3 DNA reads as TGTGCCAGCAGTTTATCGTTACGCCACAATGAGCAGTTCTTC. It translates to CASSLSLRHNEQFF. The chain combines TRBV27 with TRBJ2-1; D unresolved. This CDR3 comprises 14 residues. CDR1 MNHEY and CDR2 SMNVEV come from the germline V gene (reference sequence). Trimming took off 0 bases at V and 5 bases at J, with 8 bases between the two ends.